This T cell receptor (beta chain) was retrieved from a study of blood T cells in healthy people across ages. To note about this clonotype: The antigen is not known. A single base separates this from a much larger clone, so it may be a read error.

Germline-derived CDR1 and CDR2 are MNHEY and SMNVEV (reference sequence). The J segment lost 11 bases and the V segment lost 7 bases, leaving 15 bases of the junction unmatched. The CDR3 is 15 residues long. For the second PCR, which ran for roughly 6 to 12 cycles, a sample-barcoded 5' primer and a J-beta primer mix were used. Each sample provided no less than 3 million CDR3-containing paired-end reads. TCRdb recomputed calls from the 5' RACE reads with MiXCR, one row per CDR3 protein. Of about 650,000 distinct CDR3 sequences in the sample, about 51% were seen once. Healthy Caucasians from Russia aged roughly 6 to 95 served as donors. Overall study results and limits: Aged donors had fewer naive CD4+ cells and lower diversity than long-lived donors.

V and J are TRBV27 and TRBJ2-5; TRBD2 aligns across 11 bases. The sequenced sample was blood. This receptor was identified in a woman of 80 years or more in good health. The CDR3 coding sequence is TGTGCCAGCACCGGGACTAGCGGTTTCTACAATGAGCAGTACTTC. It yields the protein CASTGTSGFYNEQYF.